One and the same sample provided the 7 T cell receptor beta chains below, sequenced in a study of T-cell memory formation after mild COVID-19. TCRdb recomputed calls from the 5' RACE reads with MiXCR, one row per CDR3 protein. The sample lists roughly 150,000 distinct CDR3 sequences; roughly 15% were seen once. Specimen: PBMCs or a T cell subset sorted from them (not recorded which). The receptor set was obtained from an adult woman who had mild COVID-19 (a few samples of this study predate the infection). Cell type and time point are not known.

This clonotype was counted at least ten times. The chain combines TRBV5-1 with TRBJ1-4; tentatively, D is TRBD1 (5 bases). Looked up from germline, CDR1 is SGHRS and CDR2 is YFSETQ. This CDR3 has 14 residues. Trimming removed 2 bases at V and 4 bases at J, with 9 bases between. The DNA for the CDR3 is TGCGCCAGCAGCTTTGGGGGAAGTAATGAAAAACTGTTTTTT. Translation gives CASSFGGSNEKLFF.

This clonotype was recorded a few times. The chain joins TRBV18 to TRBJ2-7; the match to TRBD1 covers 9 bases. Germline V lookup: CDR1 KGHSH, CDR2 LQKENI. There are 18 residues in the CDR3. V was pared by 1 base and J by 0 bases, with 10 bases of the junction left unmatched. The CDR3 region has the DNA TGTGCCAGCTCACCACAGGTTTCAGGGACAGGGCCCTCCTACGAGCAGTACTTC. Translating gives CASSPQVSGTGPSYEQYF.

The V gene is TRBV7-2, the J gene TRBJ2-1, with 15 bases identical to TRBD2. Germline V gene data show CDR1 as SGHTA and CDR2 as FQGNSA. V was pared by 0 bases and J by 8 bases, with 5 bases of the junction left unmatched. The CDR3 has 17 amino acids. The CDR3 is CASSLAGLAGGLHEQFF. The DNA of the CDR3 is TGTGCCAGCAGCTTAGCGGGACTAGCGGGAGGTCTGCATGAGCAGTTCTTC. Looking up the rest from reference TRBV7-2 and TRBJ2-1 gives the full variable domain: GAGVSQSPSNKVTEKGKDVELRCDPISGHTALYWYRQSLGQGLEFLIYFQGNSAPDKSGLPSDRFSAERTGGSVSTLTIQRTQQEDSAVYLCASSLAGLAGGLHEQFFGPGTRLTVL.

This chain links TRBV11-2 with TRBJ2-1, with 11 positions matching TRBD2. Looked up from germline, CDR1 is SGHAT and CDR2 is FQNNGV. This CDR3 comprises 18 residues. V was pared by 3 bases and J by 6 bases, with 13 bases of the junction left unmatched. The CDR3 loop is CASSFPTSGAYLGNEQFF. Written as DNA, the CDR3 is TGTGCCAGCAGCTTCCCGACTAGCGGGGCCTACCTGGGCAATGAGCAGTTCTTC. Full variable domain (outside the CDR3, taken from reference TRBV11-2 and TRBJ2-1): EAGVAQSPRYKIIEKRQSVAFWCNPISGHATLYWYQQILGQGPKLLIQFQNNGVVDDSQLPKDRFSAERLKGVDSTLKIQPAKLEDSAVYLCASSFPTSGAYLGNEQFFGPGTRLTVL.

The genes are TRBV12-3 or TRBV12-4 and TRBJ2-1, with D uncertain. Trimming pared 7 bases from V and 9 bases from J, leaving 19 bases between. The CDR3 totals 14 residues. Here the CDR3 DNA reads TGTGCCAGCACCCCGGGTTCTCCCTCGGGTGAGCAGTTCTTC. Amino acids: CASTPGSPSGEQFF.

The rearrangement uses TRBV7-9 and TRBJ2-7, with 9 bases fitting TRBD1. Germline assignment: CDR1 SEHNR and CDR2 FQNEAQ (reference sequence). The CDR3 sequence is 14 residues long. V shed 5 bases and J 7 bases; nucleotides not matched to a gene: 9. CDR3 DNA sequence: TGTGCCAGCAGCCTAGGGGACAGGGTGTGGGAGCAGTACTTC. It translates to CASSLGDRVWEQYF.

The chain recombines TRBV6-2 or TRBV6-3 with TRBJ2-7; D uncertain. Trimming removed 0 bases at V and 6 bases at J, with 9 bases between. The CDR3 contains 13 residues. Germline CDR1 and CDR2: MNHEY and SVGEGT. This CDR3 is CASSYSTPAEQYF. The CDR3 DNA sequence: TGTGCCAGCAGTTACTCGACCCCAGCCGAGCAGTACTTC.